The 29 T cell receptor beta chains below come from one sample, sequenced in a study of blood T cell repertoires in COVID-19 (TCRdb year 2020). Library preparation employed the immunoSEQ multiplex PCR assay. TCRdb took this table from immuneACCESS and kept in-frame rearrangements with V and J called. Such tables lack part of the clones; where checked against another copy, unresolved V genes explain under half of the gap, and the rest is unexplained. The sample table holds some 170,000 clones, of which roughly 87% were seen once. The top ten constitute roughly 1.2% of the sample. The sequencing sample was made of PBMCs or T cells enriched from blood (not recorded which). The receptors originated from a human donor with acute COVID-19. The donor label of this sample is uncertain.

This clone appeared a single time. This rearrangement joins TRBV3-1 (or the pseudogene TRBV3-2) to TRBJ1-2; D is uncertain. V was trimmed by 5 bases and J by 7 bases, leaving 17 bases between them. CDR1 and CDR2 from the germline V gene are LGHDT and YNNKEL (reference sequence). The CDR3 spans 14 residues. This chain's CDR3 is CASSTYSALSGYTF. In DNA form, the CDR3 reads TGTGCCAGCAGCACCTACTCCGCCCTATCTGGCTACACCTTC.

The genes are TRBV30 and TRBJ1-6; D call uncertain. The CDR3 sequence is 14 residues long. The germline V and J ends were trimmed by 1 base and 7 bases, with 11 bases remaining between them. The germline gives CDR1 GTSNPN, CDR2 SVGIG (reference sequence). In DNA form, the CDR3 reads TGTGCCTGGAGTGAGGGAGGAAGCAATTCACCCCTCCACTTT. This translates into CAWSEGGSNSPLHF.

The chain combines TRBV5-1 with TRBJ2-7; no reliable D call. The germline V gene has CDR1 SGHRS and CDR2 YFSETQ. The V end lost 1 base, the J end lost 4 bases, and 9 bases lay between the germline ends. CDR3 length equals 13 residues. The CDR3 region has the DNA TGCGCCAGCAGCTTGTATCTCGGTTACGAGCAGTACTTC. Its protein product is CASSLYLGYEQYF.

This rearrangement joins TRBV24-1 to TRBJ2-1; 9 nucleotides line up with TRBD1. This CDR3 has 16 residues. Trimming took 4 bases from V and 8 from J; bases not matched to a gene: 11. Germline loops: CDR1 KGHDR, CDR2 SFDVKD. This CDR3 reads CATSDRDPGQGDEQFF. Written as DNA, the CDR3 is TGTGCCACCAGTGACCGGGACCCGGGACAGGGTGATGAGCAGTTCTTC.

The chain has TRBV24-1 and TRBJ2-7, with 9 bases fitting TRBD2. CDR1 is KGHDR and CDR2 is SFDVKD in the germline V gene. Germline trimming cut 4 bases from V and 6 bases from J; bases unmatched to any gene: 6. The CDR3 extends over 14 amino acids. The CDR3 nucleotides read TGTGCCACCAGTGAAGGCGGGGGGGCCGGCGAGCAGTACTTC. Translating gives CATSEGGGAGEQYF.

The chain joins TRBV6-5 to TRBJ2-7; a weak D match, TRBD1 (5 bases). V was clipped by 0 bases and J by 2 bases, with 14 bases between them. The CDR3 runs 16 residues. Germline V CDR1 and CDR2: MNHEY, SVGAGI. The CDR3 DNA sequence: TGTGCCAGCAGTTACTCCCTTAAACGGACAACCTACGAGCAGTACTTC. It specifies CASSYSLKRTTYEQYF.

J is TRBJ2-2 and V is TRBV7-8; TRBD1 matches at 9 bases. Germline V gene sequence: CDR1 SGHVS, CDR2 FQNEAQ. With V trimmed by 3 bases and J by 0 bases, 20 bases remained unmatched. The CDR3 is 22 residues long. The CDR3 DNA reads as TGTGCCAGCAGCTTTCCAAGGGGCGGGACAGGGCCCCCCGACGCGAACACCGGGGAGCTGTTTTTT. Protein: CASSFPRGGTGPPDANTGELFF.

The chain couples TRBV10-3 to TRBJ2-2; 7 nucleotides match TRBD1. J was trimmed by 3 bases and V by 10 bases; bases with no gene match: 8. This CDR3 is 14 amino acids long. CDR1 ENHRY and CDR2 SYGVKD come from the germline V gene. The CDR3 protein is CASVDQGDTGELFF. Written as DNA, the CDR3 is TGTGCCAGCGTGGATCAGGGGGACACCGGGGAGCTGTTTTTT.

This chain connects TRBV30 to TRBJ2-3, with 8 bases aligning to TRBD2. With 0 bases clipped from V and 3 bases from J, the junction kept 5 bases outside the gene matches. Looked up from germline, CDR1 is GTSNPN and CDR2 is SVGIG (reference sequence). The CDR3 sequence is 15 residues long. CDR3 coding DNA: TGTGCCTGGAGTGTAATGGCGGGGGGTACAGATACGCAGTATTTT. It codes for CAWSVMAGGTDTQYF.

The J gene is TRBJ1-1, the V gene TRBV2, with TRBD1 as a possible D gene (6 bases). CDR1 and CDR2 (germline): SNHLY, FYNNEI. This CDR3 comprises 15 residues. Trimming took off 1 base at V and 3 bases at J, with 12 bases between the two ends. In nucleotides, the CDR3 is TGTGCCAGCAGTGAAGATGCAGGGGTTTACACTGAAGCTTTCTTT. Protein sequence: CASSEDAGVYTEAFF.

V is TRBV11-2 and J is TRBJ2-5; D unresolved. Germline V CDR1 and CDR2: SGHAT, FQNNGV. The CDR3 is 14 residues long. V was trimmed by 0 bases and J by 2 bases, leaving 7 bases between them. As DNA, the CDR3 is TGTGCCAGCAGCTTAGATCGCGTTCAAGAGACCCAGTACTTC. Protein: CASSLDRVQETQYF.

The chain employs TRBV19 and TRBJ1-5, with D perhaps TRBD1 (5 bases). Trimming removed 4 bases at V and 2 bases at J, with 15 bases between. In germline, CDR1 is LNHDA, CDR2 SQIVND (reference sequence). This CDR3 spans 16 amino acids. The CDR3 sequence is CASSTLGGPGNQPQHF. In nucleotides, the CDR3 is TGTGCCAGTAGTACCCTCGGGGGTCCTGGCAATCAGCCCCAGCATTTT.

The CDR3 bases are TGTGCCAGCAGCTTAATGACTAGCGGCCCCTACGAGCAGTACTTC. Its protein product is CASSLMTSGPYEQYF. The chain carries TRBV7-9 and TRBJ2-7; 9 nucleotides match TRBD2. This CDR3 is 15 amino acids long. Germline values: CDR1 SEHNR, CDR2 FQNEAQ (reference sequence). J lost 2 bases, V lost 2 bases, and 4 bases had no gene match.

V is TRBV2 and J is TRBJ2-7, with 8 nucleotides matching TRBD1. CDR1 and CDR2 from the germline V gene are SNHLY and FYNNEI. The CDR3 spans 15 residues. The J segment lost 4 bases and the V segment lost 4 bases, leaving 9 bases of the junction unmatched. CDR3 sequence reads: CASSGTRGRRYEQYF. The CDR3 DNA sequence: TGTGCCAGCAGTGGAACCAGGGGGCGAAGGTACGAGCAGTACTTC.

The chain uses TRBV5-6 and TRBJ1-3; no clear D. The length of the CDR3 is 16 residues. Germline CDR1 reads SGHDT; CDR2 reads YYEEEE. V was trimmed by 0 bases and J by 4 bases, leaving 14 bases between them. CDR3 sequence: CASSLERVLKGNTIYF. In DNA form, the CDR3 reads TGTGCCAGCAGCTTGGAGCGGGTTCTGAAGGGAAACACCATATATTTT.

V is TRBV7-9 and J is TRBJ2-2, with D tentatively TRBD2 (7 bases). This CDR3 has 15 amino acids. The germline gives CDR1 SEHNR, CDR2 FQNEAQ (reference sequence). With 7 bases removed from V and 3 bases from J, the gap between germline ends came to 15 bases. The CDR3 sequence is CASISGGHDTGELFF. In nucleotides, the CDR3 is TGTGCCAGCATCTCGGGGGGCCACGACACCGGGGAGCTGTTTTTT. Full variable domain (rest looked up from reference TRBV7-9 and TRBJ2-2): DTGVSQNPRHKITKRGQNVTFRCDPISEHNRLYWYRQTLGQGPEFLTYFQNEAQLEKSRLLSDRFSAERPKGSFSTLEIQRTEQGDSAMYLCASISGGHDTGELFFGEGSRLTVL.

The chain has TRBV30 and TRBJ2-1, with 12 bases matching TRBD2. CDR3 length: 20 amino acids. CDR1 is GTSNPN, CDR2 SVGIG, per germline (reference sequence). Unmatched junction bases numbered 17, after V lost 2 bases and J lost 3 bases. CDR3 sequence (DNA): TGTGCCTGGAGTTTACGTCTAGCGGGGGGGACCCAATTTAACTACAATGAGCAGTTCTTC. This gives the protein CAWSLRLAGGTQFNYNEQFF.

The chain links TRBV6-6 to TRBJ2-1; 9 nucleotides line up with TRBD2. After removal of 7 bases from V and 9 bases from J, the junction contained 7 bases not matched to a gene. Germline values: CDR1 MNHNY, CDR2 SVGAGI (reference sequence). CDR3 length: 13 amino acids. This chain's CDR3 is CASNAGGPGEQFF. DNA of the CDR3: TGTGCCAGCAACGCGGGGGGGCCGGGTGAGCAGTTCTTC.

J is TRBJ2-5 and V is TRBV9; 7 bases map to TRBD2. There are 16 residues in the CDR3. V was pared by 4 bases and J by 0 bases, with 9 bases of the junction left unmatched. In germline, CDR1 is SGDLS, CDR2 YYNGEE. CDR3 sequence (DNA): TGTGCCAGCAGCCGTAGCGGGCTTGACTACCAAGAGACCCAGTACTTC. As protein: CASSRSGLDYQETQYF.

This chain uses TRBV2 with TRBJ1-5; D gene uncertain. The germline CDR1 and CDR2 sequences are SNHLY and FYNNEI. Trimming left V 0 bases short and J 6 bases short, with 9 bases between. The CDR3 is 14 residues long. The CDR3: CASSEAPPGQPQHF. As DNA, the CDR3 is TGTGCCAGCAGTGAAGCGCCTCCAGGTCAGCCCCAGCATTTT.

This rearrangement joins TRBV2 to TRBJ2-7; weak D call: TRBD2 (6 bases). V lost 5 bases to trimming and J lost 3 bases, with 14 bases between them. CDR3 length: 14 amino acids. Germline CDR1 SNHLY, CDR2 FYNNEI. The CDR3 region has the DNA TGTGCCAGCAGTCCACTTGGGCGGGGCTACGAGCAGTACTTC. Its translation is CASSPLGRGYEQYF. The variable domain in full, completed from reference TRBV2 and TRBJ2-7, reads EPEVTQTPSHQVTQMGQEVILRCVPISNHLYFYWYRQILGQKVEFLVSFYNNEISEKSEIFDDQFSVERPDGSNFTLKIRSTKLEDSAMYFCASSPLGRGYEQYFGPGTRLTVT.

The chain couples TRBV5-1 to TRBJ2-7; TRBD2 agrees at 10 bases. The CDR3 runs to 15 residues. The V and J ends lost 4 bases and 0 bases, in that order; junction bases with no gene match: 4. Germline V gene sequence: CDR1 SGHRS, CDR2 YFSETQ. CDR3 amino acids: CASSRSGGDSYEQYF. For the CDR3, the DNA is TGCGCCAGCAGCCGGAGCGGGGGGGACTCCTACGAGCAGTACTTC.

The J gene is TRBJ1-5, the V gene TRBV5-1; D unresolved. Trimming took 4 bases from V and 0 from J, leaving 5 bases between them. This CDR3 is built from 13 residues. Germline CDR1 and CDR2: SGHRS and YFSETQ. The CDR3 loop reads CASSLSSNQPQHF. In DNA, the CDR3 is TGCGCCAGCAGCCTCAGTAGCAATCAGCCCCAGCATTTT.

J is TRBJ1-1 and V is TRBV7-9; 8 bases agree with TRBD1. This CDR3 is built from 15 residues. Germline lookup yields CDR1 SEHNR and CDR2 FQNEAQ (reference sequence). V shed 4 bases, J shed 4 bases, and the junction held 8 bases outside the gene matches. CDR3 region: CASSSARDRPTEAFF. In nucleotides, the CDR3 is TGTGCCAGCAGCTCTGCCCGGGACAGGCCCACTGAAGCTTTCTTT.

There are a few counts of this clone. This sequence joins TRBV14 and TRBJ1-2; 8 nucleotides agree with TRBD1. Germline CDR1 SGHDN, CDR2 FVKESK. V trimming: 4 bases; J trimming: 5 bases; junction bases outside the gene matches: 9. CDR3 size: 15 residues. CDR3 bases: TGTGCCAGCAGCCCCCTCCGGACAGGGCCTTATGGCTACACCTTC. This gives the protein CASSPLRTGPYGYTF.

The sample holds a few counts of this clone. V gene TRBV11-2 combines with J gene TRBJ2-7; no reliable D call. Germline CDR1 reads SGHAT; CDR2 reads FQNNGV. Trimming took off 0 bases at V and 0 bases at J, with 9 bases between the two ends. The length of the CDR3 is 15 residues. CDR3: CASSLDPADSYEQYF. CDR3 coding DNA: TGTGCCAGCAGCTTAGATCCCGCAGACTCCTACGAGCAGTACTTC.

This chain links TRBV5-6 with TRBJ2-3, with a weak D call TRBD2 (7 bases). The CDR3 runs to 15 residues. V lost 4 bases and J lost 4, with 16 bases in between. CDR1 is SGHDT, CDR2 YYEEEE, per germline. CDR3 sequence reads: CASSLGGGDADTQYF. The CDR3 bases are TGTGCCAGCAGCCTTGGCGGGGGCGACGCAGATACGCAGTATTTT.

The rearrangement links TRBV3-1 (or the pseudogene TRBV3-2) to TRBJ2-7, with 8 bases matching TRBD1. V trimming: 5 bases; J trimming: 4 bases; junction bases outside the gene matches: 7. Germline CDR1 and CDR2: LGHDT and YNNKEL (reference sequence). The CDR3 runs 14 residues. The CDR3 loop is CASSSRDRTYEQYF. The CDR3 DNA reads as TGTGCCAGCAGCTCTAGGGACAGGACTTACGAGCAGTACTTC.

In DNA form, the CDR3 reads TGTGCCAGCAGCTTAACCAAACTAGGGGAGACCCAGTACTTC. Amino acids: CASSLTKLGETQYF. This chain uses TRBV7-2 with TRBJ2-5, with TRBD2 as a possible D gene (5 bases). The V and J ends lost 2 bases and 5 bases respectively, with 12 bases between them. Germline V lookup: CDR1 SGHTA, CDR2 FQGNSA. This CDR3 contains 14 residues.